Sequencing of this T cell receptor beta chain was carried out in a study of molecular identifiers for immune sequencing clone quantification. Background on the study: Four portions were sequenced after RNA from approximately 22,000 or 94,000 naive CD8 cells was split five ways in replicates. Findings of the study overall: Under 1% of molecules in naive cells, but over 97% of effector molecules, belonged to clones above 20 RNA copies.

Libraries used roughly 19,000 to 1,100,000 sorted naive CD8 T cells and 10%, 30% or 50% RNA input. The CDR3 extends over 14 amino acids. The V and J ends lost 3 bases and 7 bases respectively, with 12 bases between them. The V gene's germline CDR1 is MNHEY and CDR2 SVGAGI. In the case of this clonotype: Its antigen is not known.

With listed TCR primers and previously described methods, bulk TCR libraries were prepared. TCRdb fed the PCR reads into MiXCR, producing one record per CDR3 protein. The repertoire has about 640,000 distinct CDR3 sequences, less than 20% of them found once; the top ten carry 0.75% to 0.95%. The receptor comes from a human donor in good health. Some libraries in this study had Jurkat cell RNA spiked in. The V gene is TRBV6-5, the J gene TRBJ2-2; no clear D. The sequencing sample was made of naive CD8+ T cells from blood, with Jurkat cell RNA spiked in. Described subset: FACS-sorted CD8+CD4-CCR7+CD45RA+ naive T cells. CDR3 protein: CASSYQRSGGELFF. In DNA form, the CDR3 reads TGTGCCAGCAGTTATCAAAGGTCAGGCGGGGAGCTGTTTTTT.